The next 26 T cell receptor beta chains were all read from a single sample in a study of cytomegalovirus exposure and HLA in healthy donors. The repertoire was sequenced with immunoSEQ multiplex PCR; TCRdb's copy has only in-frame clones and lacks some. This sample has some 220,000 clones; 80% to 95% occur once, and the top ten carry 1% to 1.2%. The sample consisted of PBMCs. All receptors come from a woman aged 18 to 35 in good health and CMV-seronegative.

DNA for the CDR3: TGTGCCAGCGAACTCAGCGGGAGGGCCGGTGAGCAGTTCTTC. Its protein product is CASELSGRAGEQFF. V usage is TRBV27 and J usage is TRBJ2-1, with TRBD2 identical over 10 bases. With 8 bases clipped from V and 9 bases from J, the junction kept 10 bases outside the gene matches. Per germline, CDR1 MNHEY and CDR2 SMNVEV (reference sequence). This CDR3 comprises 14 residues.

The CDR3 reads CASTNLGGGGPRNEQFF. In DNA form, the CDR3 reads TGTGCCAGTACCAATCTGGGGGGAGGAGGACCGAGGAATGAGCAGTTCTTC. The V gene is TRBV19, the J gene TRBJ2-1; D is possibly TRBD2 (6 bases). The germline CDR1 and CDR2 sequences are LNHDA and SQIVND (reference sequence). V was pared by 7 bases and J by 7 bases, with 26 bases between. This CDR3 region has 17 residues.

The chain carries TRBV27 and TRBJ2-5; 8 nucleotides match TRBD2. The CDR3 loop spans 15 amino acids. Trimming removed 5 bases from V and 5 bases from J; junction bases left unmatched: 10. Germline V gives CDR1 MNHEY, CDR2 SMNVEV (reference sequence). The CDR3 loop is CASSHRGGSVETQYF. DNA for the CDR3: TGTGCCAGCAGTCACCGGGGGGGGTCGGTGGAGACCCAGTACTTC.

CDR3 protein: CASSVQPSGSLNEQFF. The CDR3 DNA reads as TGTGCCAGCAGCGTTCAGCCCAGCGGGAGTCTTAATGAGCAGTTCTTC. The chain employs TRBV9 and TRBJ2-1, with 8 bases aligning to TRBD2. The junction had 11 bases not matched to a gene; V was cut back by 2 bases and J by 7 bases. Per the germline V gene, CDR1 is SGDLS and CDR2 is YYNGEE. The CDR3 is 16 residues long.

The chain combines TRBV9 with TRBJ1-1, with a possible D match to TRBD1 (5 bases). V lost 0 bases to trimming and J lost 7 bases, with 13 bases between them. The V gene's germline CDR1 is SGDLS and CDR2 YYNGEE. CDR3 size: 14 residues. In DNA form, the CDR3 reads TGTGCCAGCAGCGTAGTTCCGGGGGAAGGTGAAGCTTTCTTT. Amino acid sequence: CASSVVPGEGEAFF.

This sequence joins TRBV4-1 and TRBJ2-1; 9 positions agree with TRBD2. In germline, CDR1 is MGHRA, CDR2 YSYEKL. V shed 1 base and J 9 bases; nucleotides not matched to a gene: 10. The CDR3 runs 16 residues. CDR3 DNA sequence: TGCGCCAGCAGCCAAGCACGGTTAGCGGGAGTGGGTGAGCAGTTCTTC. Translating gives CASSQARLAGVGEQFF.

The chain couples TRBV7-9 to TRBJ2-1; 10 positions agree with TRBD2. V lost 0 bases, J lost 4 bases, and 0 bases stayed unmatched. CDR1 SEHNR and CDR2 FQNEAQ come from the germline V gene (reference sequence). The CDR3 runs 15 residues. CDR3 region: CASSLAGLAYNEQFF. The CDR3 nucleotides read TGTGCCAGCAGCTTAGCGGGACTAGCGTACAATGAGCAGTTCTTC.

CDR3 protein: CASVSTGLAEAFF. The DNA for the CDR3 is TGTGCCAGCGTGTCTACAGGGTTGGCTGAAGCTTTCTTT. The V and J genes are TRBV28 and TRBJ1-1; D is perhaps TRBD1 (6 bases). Germline V gives CDR1 MDHEN, CDR2 SYDVKM. The germline V and J ends were trimmed by 8 bases and 6 bases, with 16 bases remaining between them. The CDR3 runs 13 residues. Full variable domain (missing parts from reference TRBV28 and TRBJ1-1): DVKVTQSSRYLVKRTGEKVFLECVQDMDHENMFWYRQDPGLGLRLIYFSYDVKMKEKGDIPEGYSVSREKKERFSLILESASTNQTSMYLCASVSTGLAEAFFGQGTRLTVV.

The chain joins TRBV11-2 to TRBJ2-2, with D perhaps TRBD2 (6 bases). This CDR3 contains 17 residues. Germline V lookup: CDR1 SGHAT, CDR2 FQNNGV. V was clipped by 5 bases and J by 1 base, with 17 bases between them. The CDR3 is CASSARGGQVNTGELFF. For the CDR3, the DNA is TGTGCCAGCAGCGCAAGGGGAGGTCAGGTGAACACCGGGGAGCTGTTTTTT.

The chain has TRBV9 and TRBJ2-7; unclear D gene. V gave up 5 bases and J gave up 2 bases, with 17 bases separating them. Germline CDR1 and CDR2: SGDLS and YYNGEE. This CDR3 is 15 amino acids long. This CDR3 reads CASRDSREAAYEQYF. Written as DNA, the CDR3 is TGTGCCAGCAGGGATTCTAGAGAGGCCGCCTACGAGCAGTACTTC.

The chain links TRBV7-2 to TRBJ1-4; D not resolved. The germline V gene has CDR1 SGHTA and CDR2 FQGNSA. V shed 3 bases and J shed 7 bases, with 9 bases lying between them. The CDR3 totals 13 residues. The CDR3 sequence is CASSFPATEKLFF. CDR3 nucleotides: TGTGCCAGCAGCTTTCCCGCTACTGAAAAACTGTTTTTT.

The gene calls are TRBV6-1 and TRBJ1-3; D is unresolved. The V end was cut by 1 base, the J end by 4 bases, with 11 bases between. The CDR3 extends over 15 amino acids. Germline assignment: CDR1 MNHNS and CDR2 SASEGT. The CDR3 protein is CASSEDHRSGNTIYF. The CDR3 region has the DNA TGTGCCAGCAGTGAAGATCACAGATCAGGAAACACCATATATTTT.

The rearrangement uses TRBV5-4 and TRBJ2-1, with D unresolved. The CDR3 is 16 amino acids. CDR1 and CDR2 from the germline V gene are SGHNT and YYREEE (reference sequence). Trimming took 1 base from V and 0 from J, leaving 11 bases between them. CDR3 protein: CASSLRGPSSYNEQFF. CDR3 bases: TGTGCCAGCAGCTTGCGTGGGCCAAGCTCCTACAATGAGCAGTTCTTC.

The chain's CDR3 is CASSLGGGPMGDQPQHF. The CDR3 region has the DNA TGTGCCAGCAGCTTGGGGGGGGGCCCGATGGGAGATCAGCCCCAGCATTTT. The chain carries TRBV5-6 and TRBJ1-5; a possible D gene is TRBD1 (6 bases). Germline V gene sequence: CDR1 SGHDT, CDR2 YYEEEE. The CDR3 runs to 17 residues. V was pared by 0 bases and J by 5 bases, with 18 bases between.

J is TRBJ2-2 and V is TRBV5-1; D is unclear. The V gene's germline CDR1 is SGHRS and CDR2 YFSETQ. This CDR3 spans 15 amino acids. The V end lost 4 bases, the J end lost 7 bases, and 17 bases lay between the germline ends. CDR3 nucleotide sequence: TGCGCCAGCAGCATCGAACCTAGATGGATCGGGGAGCTGTTTTTT. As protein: CASSIEPRWIGELFF.

The CDR3 nucleotides are TGTGCCAGCAGTTTGAGCGGGAGACCTCTTGAGCAGTATTTT. Protein product: CASSLSGRPLEQYF. The chain recombines TRBV28 with TRBJ2-3; 8 bases map to TRBD2. Germline values: CDR1 MDHEN, CDR2 SYDVKM. V gave up 3 bases and J gave up 11 bases; unmatched junction bases: 10. The CDR3 spans 14 residues. Drawing the rest from reference TRBV28 and TRBJ2-3, the complete variable domain is DVKVTQSSRYLVKRTGEKVFLECVQDMDHENMFWYRQDPGLGLRLIYFSYDVKMKEKGDIPEGYSVSREKKERFSLILESASTNQTSMYLCASSLSGRPLEQYFGPGTRLTVL.

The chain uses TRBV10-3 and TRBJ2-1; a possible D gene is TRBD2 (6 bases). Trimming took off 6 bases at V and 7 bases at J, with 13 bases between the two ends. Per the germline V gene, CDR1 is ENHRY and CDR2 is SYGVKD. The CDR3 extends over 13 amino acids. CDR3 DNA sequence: TGTGCCATCAGCCCTTGGGGAGGTAATGAGCAGTTCTTC. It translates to CAISPWGGNEQFF.

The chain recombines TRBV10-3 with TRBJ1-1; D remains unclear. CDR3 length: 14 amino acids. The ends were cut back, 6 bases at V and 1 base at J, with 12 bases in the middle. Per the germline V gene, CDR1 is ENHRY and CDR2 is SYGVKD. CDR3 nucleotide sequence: TGTGCCATCAGGGTGTTCGCCAGGAACACTGAAGCTTTCTTT. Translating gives CAIRVFARNTEAFF.

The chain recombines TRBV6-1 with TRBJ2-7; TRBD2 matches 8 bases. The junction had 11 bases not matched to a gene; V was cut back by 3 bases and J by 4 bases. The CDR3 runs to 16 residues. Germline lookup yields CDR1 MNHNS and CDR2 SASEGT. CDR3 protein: CASSDRPLSGSYEQYF. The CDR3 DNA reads TGTGCCAGCAGTGACCGCCCCCTAAGCGGGAGTTACGAGCAGTACTTC.

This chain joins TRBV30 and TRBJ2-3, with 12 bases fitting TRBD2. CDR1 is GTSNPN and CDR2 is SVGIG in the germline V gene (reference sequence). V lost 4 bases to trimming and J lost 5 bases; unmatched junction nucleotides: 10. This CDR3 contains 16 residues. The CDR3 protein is CAWNQETSGRLDTQYF. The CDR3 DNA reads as TGTGCCTGGAATCAGGAGACTAGCGGGAGATTAGATACGCAGTATTTT.

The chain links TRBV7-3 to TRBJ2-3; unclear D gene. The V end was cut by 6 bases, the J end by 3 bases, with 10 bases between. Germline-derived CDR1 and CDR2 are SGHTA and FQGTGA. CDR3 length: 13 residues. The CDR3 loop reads CASSFSSTDTQYF. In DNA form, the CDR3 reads TGTGCCAGCAGTTTTTCCTCTACAGATACGCAGTATTTT.

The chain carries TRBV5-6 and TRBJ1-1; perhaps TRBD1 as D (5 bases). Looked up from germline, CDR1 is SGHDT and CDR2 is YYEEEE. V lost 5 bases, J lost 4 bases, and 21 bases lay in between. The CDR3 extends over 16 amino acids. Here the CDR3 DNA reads TGTGCCAGCAGTTCAATTCGACAGCATAGTAGCACTGAAGCTTTCTTT. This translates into CASSSIRQHSSTEAFF.

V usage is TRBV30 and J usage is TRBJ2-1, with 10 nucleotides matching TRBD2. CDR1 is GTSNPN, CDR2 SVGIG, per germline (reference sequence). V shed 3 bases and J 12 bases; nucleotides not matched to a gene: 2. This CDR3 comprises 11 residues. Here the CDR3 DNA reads TGTGCCTGGAGCAGGACTAGCGGGCAGTTCTTC. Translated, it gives CAWSRTSGQFF.

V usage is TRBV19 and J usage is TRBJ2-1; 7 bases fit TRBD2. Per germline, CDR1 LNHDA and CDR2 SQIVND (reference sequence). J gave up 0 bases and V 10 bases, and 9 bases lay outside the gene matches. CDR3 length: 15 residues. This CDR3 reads CATSPSGSSYNEQFF. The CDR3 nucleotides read TGTGCCACTTCTCCTAGCGGAAGCTCCTACAATGAGCAGTTCTTC.

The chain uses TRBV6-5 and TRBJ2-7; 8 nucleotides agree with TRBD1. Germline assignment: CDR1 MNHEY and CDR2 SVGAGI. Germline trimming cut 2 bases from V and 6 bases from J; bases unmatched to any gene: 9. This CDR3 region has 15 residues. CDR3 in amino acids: CASSYPVTGEAEQYF. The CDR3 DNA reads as TGTGCCAGCAGTTACCCTGTGACAGGGGAGGCCGAGCAGTACTTC.

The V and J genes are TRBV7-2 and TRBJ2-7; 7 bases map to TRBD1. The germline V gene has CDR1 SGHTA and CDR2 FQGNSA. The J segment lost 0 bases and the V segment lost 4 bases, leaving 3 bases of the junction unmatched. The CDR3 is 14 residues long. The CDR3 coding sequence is TGTGCCAGCAGCTGGGACAGCTCCTCCTACGAGCAGTACTTC. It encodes CASSWDSSSYEQYF.